This TCR beta chain came from a study of T cell responses to AZD1222 COVID-19 vaccine. Study-wide results and limits: Seropositive status at baseline applied to only a handful of AZD1222 recipients. Among spike-specific TCRs, nearly half reportedly target unmutated variant regions.

Note on this clone: Its antigen is not known.

Repertoires were generated with immunoSEQ multiplex PCR, while TCRdb's copy carries only in-frame clones and drops some. There are 100,000 to 150,000 clones in the sample; roughly nine tenths occur only once, and 3% lies in the top ten. This TCR was sampled from an adult who received the AZD1222 COVID-19 vaccine. Sequences were derived from peripheral blood, sampled 28 days after the second AZD1222 dose.

Here the CDR3 DNA reads TGTGCCAGTAGTGCCTTTGCCCCGGACGGTTCCTACGAGCAGTACTTC. Protein product: CASSAFAPDGSYEQYF. V gene TRBV19 combines with J gene TRBJ2-7; D is unclear. The germline V gene has CDR1 LNHDA and CDR2 SQIVND (reference sequence). V lost 5 bases and J 1 base, leaving 18 bases between the germline ends. This CDR3 spans 16 amino acids.